This T cell receptor (beta chain) was observed in a study of blood T cell repertoires in COVID-19. The protocol was immunoSEQ multiplex PCR, while the TCRdb copy is restricted to in-frame clones and leaves out a portion. The sample consists of more than 80,000 clones, around 76% of them appearing once. The CDR3 has 15 residues. The V gene lost 5 bases and the J gene lost 5 bases, with 15 bases spanning the gap. Germline V gives CDR1 LNHNV, CDR2 YYDKDF (reference sequence). This clone was detected once. The chain recombines TRBV15 with TRBJ2-2; D is unresolved. The TCR sequence derives from a woman older than 75 with active or convalescent COVID-19. The material sequenced was peripheral blood. This CDR3 is CATSAQTTATGELFF. The CDR3, as DNA: TGTGCCACCAGCGCGCAGACGACTGCGACCGGGGAGCTGTTTTTT.